A single sample is the source of the 6 T cell receptor beta chains below, sequenced in a study of blood T cell repertoires in COVID-19. Repertoires were generated with immunoSEQ multiplex PCR, while TCRdb's copy carries only in-frame clones and drops some. The sample records about 52,000 clones, about 90% being singletons. Sample: peripheral blood. Source of these receptors: a human donor with active COVID-19. The donor label of this sample is uncertain.

This chain uses TRBV5-4 with TRBJ2-7; D is undetermined. The CDR3 is 13 amino acids. Germline assignment: CDR1 SGHNT and CDR2 YYREEE (reference sequence). Trimming took off 0 bases at V and 7 bases at J, with 11 bases between the two ends. The CDR3 DNA reads TGTGCCAGCAGCTTGGGGGCGCTTGGAGAGCAGTACTTC. Encoded protein: CASSLGALGEQYF.

The CDR3 DNA is TGTGCCAGCTCACCACTCCCTAGCGGGGGGGCGAACACCGGGGAGCTGTTTTTT. Translation: CASSPLPSGGANTGELFF. The chain recombines TRBV18 with TRBJ2-2, with 12 positions matching TRBD2. V lost 1 base to trimming and J lost 0 bases; unmatched junction nucleotides: 3. The CDR3 is made up of 18 amino acids. The germline V gene encodes CDR1 KGHSH and CDR2 LQKENI.

V usage is TRBV2 and J usage is TRBJ2-3; a weak D match, TRBD1 (7 bases). CDR1 SNHLY and CDR2 FYNNEI come from the germline V gene. V was cut by 7 bases and J by 1 base, with 12 bases left in between. The CDR3 has 14 amino acids. The CDR3 loop is CASNGGGRTDTQYF. CDR3 DNA: TGTGCCAGCAATGGAGGGGGCCGCACAGATACGCAGTATTTT.

V gene TRBV3-1 (or the pseudogene TRBV3-2) combines with J gene TRBJ2-3, with D hard to call. The germline V and J ends were trimmed by 0 bases and 2 bases, with 6 bases remaining between them. CDR1 and CDR2 from the germline V gene are LGHDT and YNNKEL (reference sequence). CDR3 size: 14 residues. CDR3 loop: CASSQESNTDTQYF. CDR3 bases: TGTGCCAGCAGCCAAGAGTCCAACACAGATACGCAGTATTTT.

This chain connects TRBV2 to TRBJ1-1, with TRBD1 as a possible D gene (6 bases). Germline lookup yields CDR1 SNHLY and CDR2 FYNNEI. The V gene lost 8 bases and the J gene lost 3 bases, with 22 bases spanning the gap. CDR3 length: 16 amino acids. CDR3 region: CASGNRDTQKDTEAFF. The CDR3 DNA follows: TGTGCCAGCGGAAATCGGGACACCCAAAAAGACACTGAAGCTTTCTTT.

The chain carries TRBV7-9 and TRBJ2-5; 9 bases align to TRBD1. The germline CDR1 and CDR2 sequences are SEHNR and FQNEAQ (reference sequence). This CDR3 comprises 16 residues. The ends lost 5 bases at V and 5 bases at J; junction bases unmatched: 12. In DNA, the CDR3 is TGTGCCAGCAGCGTTTCCGGGACAGGGAATCGGGAGACCCAGTACTTC. Its protein is CASSVSGTGNRETQYF.